This entry lists 30 T cell receptor beta chains sequenced from one sample in a study of blood T cells in healthy people across ages. Through a sample-barcoded 5' primer and a J-beta primer mix, a second PCR was run for roughly 6 to 11 cycles. TCRdb re-called the 5' RACE reads through MiXCR, storing one row per CDR3 protein. This sample has hundreds of thousands of distinct CDR3 sequences, with 50% to 60% found just once. The sequencing sample was made of blood. The receptors here all came from a man in his fifties or sixties in good health.

This clonotype was counted a few times. The chain employs TRBV6-1 and TRBJ2-3; no firm D call. V gave up 6 bases and J gave up 6 bases, with 10 bases separating them. The germline CDR1 and CDR2 sequences are MNHNS and SASEGT. The CDR3 extends over 12 amino acids. CDR3: CASRGLGDTQYF. CDR3 nucleotide sequence: TGTGCCAGCAGGGGTCTGGGGGATACGCAGTATTTT.

This chain connects TRBV20-1 to TRBJ2-3; D uncertain. Between the trimmed V and J ends, which lost 6 bases and 3 bases, there was a span of 16 bases. Germline values: CDR1 DFQATT, CDR2 SNEGSKA (reference sequence). This CDR3 is built from 14 residues. The CDR3 nucleotides are TGCAGTGCGGCCAGGCAAGGGCGAACAGATACGCAGTATTTT. Protein product: CSAARQGRTDTQYF.

The chain combines TRBV9 with TRBJ2-7, with 11 bases matching TRBD2. V lost 5 bases to trimming and J lost 3 bases; unmatched junction nucleotides: 4. Germline-derived CDR1 and CDR2 are SGDLS and YYNGEE. The CDR3 is 14 amino acids. The CDR3 here is CASSEGTSGYEQYF. As DNA, the CDR3 is TGTGCCAGCAGTGAAGGGACTAGCGGCTACGAGCAGTACTTC.

The chain links TRBV2 to TRBJ2-2; TRBD1 is a possible D gene (5 bases). Trimming removed 3 bases at V and 5 bases at J, with 7 bases between. CDR1 and CDR2 (germline): SNHLY, FYNNEI. CDR3 length: 13 residues. The CDR3 DNA follows: TGTGCCAGCAGTGATCAGGGTACCGGGGAGCTGTTTTTT. Its translation: CASSDQGTGELFF.

V is TRBV29-1 and J is TRBJ1-2, with TRBD1 matching over 8 bases. The ends lost 1 base at V and 2 bases at J; junction bases unmatched: 0. The CDR3 spans 13 residues. Germline V gene data show CDR1 as SQVTM and CDR2 as ANQGSEA. CDR3 bases: TGCAGCGTTGAAGGGACAGGGAACTATGGCTACACCTTC. Encoded protein: CSVEGTGNYGYTF.

The table lists this clonotype with a few counts. The genes are TRBV7-2 and TRBJ2-7, with 8 bases that match TRBD2. With V trimmed by 8 bases and J by 5 bases, 14 bases remained unmatched. From germline, CDR1 is SGHTA and CDR2 FQGNSA. The CDR3 totals 15 residues. The CDR3, as DNA: TGTGCCAGCGGGAGTGGGGCTAGCGGGTACGACGAGCAGTACTTC. Protein sequence: CASGSGASGYDEQYF.

CDR3 sequence: CASMGQSYNEQFF. CDR3 DNA sequence: TGTGCCAGCATGGGACAATCCTACAATGAGCAGTTCTTC. This sequence joins TRBV6-6 and TRBJ2-1; maybe TRBD1 (6 bases). Germline loops: CDR1 MNHNY, CDR2 SVGAGI (reference sequence). Between the trimmed V and J ends, which lost 7 bases and 1 base, there was a span of 8 bases. The CDR3 spans 13 residues.

A few counts support this clonotype. The chain combines TRBV4-2 with TRBJ1-4; D uncertain. Deletions cut 2 bases from V and 4 bases from J, with 8 bases between. The CDR3 is made up of 14 amino acids. The germline V gene has CDR1 LGHNA and CDR2 YNFKEQ. CDR3 nucleotide sequence: TGTGCCAGCAGCCAATTTCTGGGTAATGAAAAACTGTTTTTT. Its protein is CASSQFLGNEKLFF.

A remark on this clonotype: This clone may be a read error of a much larger clone one base away. This chain uses TRBV4-2 with TRBJ2-7; 7 bases agree with TRBD2. Germline CDR1 LGHNA, CDR2 YNFKEQ. The CDR3 sequence is 16 residues long. J was trimmed by 7 bases and V by 1 base; bases with no gene match: 13. DNA of the CDR3: TGTGCCAGCAGCCAAGTCCGCGGGGGTGCCTACAATGAGCAGTACTTC. As protein: CASSQVRGGAYNEQYF.

This clonotype has just a few counts. The rearrangement joins TRBV30 to TRBJ1-6; D remains unclear. The CDR3 loop spans 15 amino acids. V lost 4 bases and J lost 0, with 10 bases in between. Per germline, CDR1 GTSNPN and CDR2 SVGIG (reference sequence). CDR3 sequence: CAWTLSSSYNSPLHF. CDR3 in DNA: TGTGCCTGGACCCTGTCGAGCTCCTATAATTCACCCCTCCACTTT.

This clonotype was seen more than once but under ten times. CDR3 nucleotide sequence: TGTGCCATCAGTGAGTCGGGACTAGCGGGAGTTTCAGATACGCAGTATTTT. It yields the protein CAISESGLAGVSDTQYF. The chain is built from TRBV10-3 and TRBJ2-3; 14 bases align to TRBD2. With V trimmed by 0 bases and J by 4 bases, 3 bases remained unmatched. Germline V lookup: CDR1 ENHRY, CDR2 SYGVKD. The CDR3 contains 17 residues.

Remarks on this clonotype: One end of the junction fails to match germline, which may point to a read error. The chain is built from TRBV20-1 and TRBJ1-2; a possible D gene is TRBD1 (5 bases). This CDR3 comprises 14 residues. The V gene's germline CDR1 is DFQATT and CDR2 SNEGSKA (reference sequence). CDR3 DNA sequence: TGCAGTGCTAGAGTACTGGCCAGGGACTATGGCTGCACCTTC. Protein sequence: CSARVLARDYGCTF.

This clonotype was seen at least ten times. This chain joins TRBV20-1 and TRBJ2-7, with a possible D match to TRBD2 (5 bases). The CDR3 loop spans 13 amino acids. Trimming took off 3 bases at V and 5 bases at J, with 14 bases between the two ends. The germline V gene encodes CDR1 DFQATT and CDR2 SNEGSKA (reference sequence). CDR3 loop: CSASRGDRHEQYF. As DNA, the CDR3 is TGCAGTGCTAGTCGGGGTGATCGGCACGAGCAGTACTTC.

This clonotype was counted a few times. The J gene is TRBJ2-7, the V gene TRBV4-2, with 11 bases fitting TRBD2. The CDR3 is 16 amino acids. CDR1 is LGHNA and CDR2 is YNFKEQ in the germline V gene. Germline trimming cut 2 bases from V and 2 bases from J; bases unmatched to any gene: 5. In DNA, the CDR3 is TGTGCCAGCAGCCAAATAAGACTAGCGGGGACCTACGAGCAGTACTTC. It is translated as CASSQIRLAGTYEQYF.

The chain recombines TRBV12-3 or TRBV12-4 with TRBJ1-1; the D is unclear. CDR3 size: 14 residues. The V end was cut by 4 bases, the J end by 0 bases, with 9 bases between. Written as DNA, the CDR3 is TGTGCCAGCAGTTCCCGGGTCCTGAACACTGAAGCTTTCTTT. Translated, it gives CASSSRVLNTEAFF.

This clonotype has a handful of counts. V and J are TRBV20-1 and TRBJ2-3, with 8 bases aligning to TRBD1. Trimming took 7 bases from V and 2 from J; bases not matched to a gene: 11. CDR3 length: 15 residues. CDR1 is DFQATT, CDR2 SNEGSKA, per germline (reference sequence). The CDR3 bases are TGCAGTGGTCAAGGGGACAGGCTATTCACAGATACGCAGTATTTT. Protein: CSGQGDRLFTDTQYF.

This chain uses TRBV12-3 or TRBV12-4 with TRBJ2-7; D remains ambiguous. The better agreement between TRBJ2-5 and the DNA end casts doubt on the J call. The CDR3 sequence is 14 residues long. The CDR3 reads CASSPTPLRETQYF. The CDR3 coding sequence is TGTGCCAGCAGTCCCACCCCCCTAAGGGAGACCCAGTACTTC.

CDR3: CASSEGLLEFEQYF. The CDR3 DNA reads TGTGCCAGCAGTGAAGGCCTGCTGGAGTTCGAGCAGTACTTC. The rearrangement links TRBV2 to TRBJ2-7; no clear D gene. The CDR3 runs 14 residues. V was clipped by 1 base and J by 6 bases, with 13 bases between them. Germline V gives CDR1 SNHLY, CDR2 FYNNEI.

The chain combines TRBV27 with TRBJ2-3; TRBD1 or TRBD2 may be the D gene (6 bases each). The CDR3 runs to 16 residues. V lost 2 bases, J lost 2 bases, and 14 bases lay in between. Looked up from germline, CDR1 is MNHEY and CDR2 is SMNVEV (reference sequence). The CDR3 here is CASSLIGGHVTDTQYF. CDR3 in DNA: TGTGCCAGCAGTTTAATCGGGGGACATGTCACAGATACGCAGTATTTT.

A single count supports this clonotype. This rearrangement joins TRBV6-1 to TRBJ2-3; 11 positions match TRBD2. CDR3 length: 16 residues. Germline CDR1 reads MNHNS; CDR2 reads SASEGT. The V segment lost 6 bases and the J segment 0 bases; nucleotides outside the gene matches: 5. This CDR3 is CASRSLAGVSTDTQYF. CDR3 nucleotides: TGTGCCAGCAGATCACTAGCGGGAGTCAGCACAGATACGCAGTATTTT.

J is TRBJ1-1 and V is TRBV5-1; perhaps TRBD1 as D (5 bases). The CDR3 covers 14 residues. Germline CDR1 is SGHRS and CDR2 is YFSETQ. Deletions cut 5 bases from V and 0 bases from J, with 11 bases between. CDR3 bases: TGCGCCAGCAGGTTGACAGCCATGAACACTGAAGCTTTCTTT. Its protein product is CASRLTAMNTEAFF. The full variable domain, in which reference TRBV5-1 and TRBJ1-1 provide the parts outside the CDR3, is KAGVTQTPRYLIKTRGQQVTLSCSPISGHRSVSWYQQTPGQGLQFLFEYFSETQRNKGNFPGRFSGRQFSNSRSEMNVSTLELGDSALYLCASRLTAMNTEAFFGQGTRLTVV.

This clonotype was picked up many times. V gene TRBV6-5 combines with J gene TRBJ2-1, with TRBD2 as a possible D gene (6 bases). This CDR3 is 18 amino acids long. Trimming took off 4 bases at V and 9 bases at J, with 28 bases between the two ends. CDR1 and CDR2 (germline): MNHEY, SVGAGI. CDR3 loop: CASSSNTRRAGKLSEQFF. The CDR3 DNA reads as TGTGCCAGCAGTTCCAATACCCGGAGGGCTGGTAAGTTGAGTGAGCAGTTCTTC.

J is TRBJ2-3 and V is TRBV20-1, with unresolved D. Trimming stripped 3 bases from V and 0 bases from J, with 13 bases between. The CDR3 sequence is 15 residues long. Germline V lookup: CDR1 DFQATT, CDR2 SNEGSKA (reference sequence). CDR3 sequence: CSASPATASTDTQYF. The CDR3 DNA follows: TGCAGTGCTAGCCCGGCAACCGCTAGCACAGATACGCAGTATTTT.

With regard to this clonotype: This may stem from a read error, because a much larger clone lies one nucleotide away. The chain employs TRBV6-1 and TRBJ2-3, with D perhaps TRBD2 (6 bases). This CDR3 has 14 amino acids. Germline CDR1 and CDR2: MNHNS and SASEGT. V was shortened by 11 bases and J by 4 bases, with 19 bases between the two germline ends. This CDR3 is CACGPRWGADTQYF. As DNA, the CDR3 is TGTGCCTGCGGCCCTAGGTGGGGGGCAGATACGCAGTATTTT.

Many counts were recorded for this clonotype. The germline gene is not matched at one end of the junction; a read error may be the cause. V gene TRBV28 combines with J gene TRBJ2-6, with a weak D call TRBD2 (5 bases). The V gene's germline CDR1 is MDHEN and CDR2 SYDVKM. This CDR3 is 15 amino acids long. CDR3 sequence (DNA): TGCGCCAGCAGCTTGGCGGGCTCTGGGGCCAACGTCCTGACTTTC. Protein sequence: CASSLAGSGANVLTF.

This clonotype was counted a few times. The chain has TRBV27 and TRBJ2-3; possibly TRBD2 for D (5 bases). The CDR3 spans 16 residues. Trimming removed 4 bases at V and 1 base at J, with 15 bases between. Germline V gene sequence: CDR1 MNHEY, CDR2 SMNVEV (reference sequence). CDR3 bases: TGTGCCAGCAGTTCCACTAGTCGGGTTGGCACAGATACGCAGTATTTT. Translating gives CASSSTSRVGTDTQYF.

This chain uses TRBV29-1 with TRBJ1-1; D might be TRBD1 (6 bases). V lost 7 bases and J 3 bases, leaving 15 bases between the germline ends. CDR3 length equals 13 residues. Germline CDR1 is SQVTM and CDR2 is ANQGSEA. The CDR3 sequence is CSATGNRDTEAFF. For the CDR3, the DNA is TGCAGCGCTACAGGGAATCGGGACACTGAAGCTTTCTTT.

As for this clonotype: A much larger clone differs by one base, so this may be a read error. The chain carries TRBV18 and TRBJ1-1; D is ambiguous. CDR1 is KGHSH and CDR2 is LQKENI in the germline V gene. The CDR3 is made up of 14 amino acids. Deletions cut 2 bases from V and 5 bases from J, with 12 bases between. As DNA, the CDR3 is TGTGCCAGCTCACCAGGGTCGGGGAGTACTGAAGCTTTCTTT. Amino acids: CASSPGSGSTEAFF.

This sequence joins TRBV9 and TRBJ2-5; 8 bases are shared with TRBD2. Near its end, the DNA agrees better with TRBJ2-7, so the J call may be wrong. Germline V gene lookup returns CDR1 SGDLS and CDR2 YYNGEE. The CDR3 sequence is 15 residues long. The CDR3 bases are TGTGCCAGCAGCGCGACCGGGACTAGGATCACCGAGCAGTACTTC. It encodes CASSATGTRITEQYF.

A note on this clonotype: A much larger clone lies a single base off, so this may be a read error. V is TRBV7-8 and J is TRBJ2-5; D possibly corresponds to TRBD2 (6 bases). CDR3 length: 14 amino acids. Germline V lookup: CDR1 SGHVS, CDR2 FQNEAQ. V dropped 1 base and J dropped 13 bases, with 19 bases sitting between them. The CDR3 DNA sequence: TGTGCCAGCAGCTTAGTGTGGCGGGCGGGAATCTTGTACTTC. Its translation is CASSLVWRAGILYF.